These 29 T cell receptor beta chains came from one sample sequenced in a study of cytomegalovirus exposure and HLA in healthy donors. Primers included in the PCR were 60 Vbeta and 13 Jbeta primers. Sequenced by immunoSEQ multiplex PCR; TCRdb stores in-frame clones only, minus some. Found here are 150,000 to 200,000 clones, 60% to 80% of them singletons; the top ten hold under 2.5%. The sequencing input was PBMCs. The receptors shown here come from a man aged 55 to 70 in good health and CMV-seronegative.

The chain has TRBV5-8 and TRBJ2-7, with D possibly matching TRBD1 (6 bases). This CDR3 is built from 15 residues. V was cut by 2 bases and J by 3 bases, with 15 bases left in between. Germline V gene lookup returns CDR1 SGHTS and CDR2 YDEGEE. The CDR3 coding sequence is TGTGCCAGCAGCTTTTTATCGGACAGAAACTACGAGCAGTACTTC. Translation: CASSFLSDRNYEQYF.

Only one count was recorded for this clone. This chain links TRBV2 with TRBJ2-2; tentative D call: TRBD1 (6 bases). The CDR3 sequence is 14 residues long. The V and J ends lost 6 bases and 7 bases respectively, with 15 bases between them. The V gene's germline CDR1 is SNHLY and CDR2 FYNNEI. In DNA form, the CDR3 reads TGTGCCAGCAGGATACAGGGTTGGGGCGGGGAGCTGTTTTTT. Its protein product is CASRIQGWGGELFF.

Only one count was recorded for this clone. The CDR3, as DNA: TGTGCCAGCAGCTTAACCCCCAAGACAGGGGCGACATACAATGAGCAGTTCTTC. Translation: CASSLTPKTGATYNEQFF. The gene calls are TRBV7-9 and TRBJ2-1; TRBD1 agrees at 8 bases. The CDR3 has 18 residues. The germline V gene encodes CDR1 SEHNR and CDR2 FQNEAQ (reference sequence). Germline trimming cut 2 bases from V and 4 bases from J; bases unmatched to any gene: 13.

The gene calls are TRBV9 and TRBJ2-5; D is uncertain. The germline V gene encodes CDR1 SGDLS and CDR2 YYNGEE. The V gene lost 4 bases and the J gene lost 0 bases, with 10 bases spanning the gap. This CDR3 is 14 amino acids long. CDR3 sequence (DNA): TGTGCCAGCAGCCCCCGACTGTACCAAGAGACCCAGTACTTC. It is translated as CASSPRLYQETQYF.

This clone occurred once. The chain recombines TRBV2 with TRBJ2-5; TRBD1 aligns across 7 bases. This CDR3 has 14 residues. V gave up 6 bases and J gave up 2 bases; unmatched junction bases: 6. Germline-derived CDR1 and CDR2 are SNHLY and FYNNEI. CDR3 coding DNA: TGTGCCAGCAGCCTGACAGGGATACAAGAGACCCAGTACTTC. Amino acid sequence: CASSLTGIQETQYF.

This rearrangement joins TRBV27 to TRBJ2-7; D ambiguous. Germline CDR1 MNHEY, CDR2 SMNVEV (reference sequence). This CDR3 spans 13 amino acids. V was shortened by 5 bases and J by 2 bases, with 10 bases between the two germline ends. The CDR3 coding sequence is TGTGCCAGCAGTCTACTGGGCACCTACGAGCAGTACTTC. Translation gives CASSLLGTYEQYF.

The V gene is TRBV7-6, the J gene TRBJ2-7; 10 nucleotides agree with TRBD2. V was pared by 4 bases and J by 5 bases, with 5 bases of the junction left unmatched. The CDR3 has 14 residues. Per the germline V gene, CDR1 is SGHVS and CDR2 is FNYEAQ. CDR3 residues: CASSSSGRIDEQYF. Written as DNA, the CDR3 is TGTGCCAGCAGCTCTAGCGGGAGAATCGACGAGCAGTACTTC.

To note about this clone: This sample also contains other DNA sequences that code for the same CDR3. This chain uses TRBV30 with TRBJ2-7; D is undetermined. This CDR3 has 12 amino acids. Trimming took 3 bases from V and 4 from J, leaving 10 bases between them. The germline CDR1 and CDR2 sequences are GTSNPN and SVGIG (reference sequence). The CDR3 is CAWSVGRYEQYF. For the CDR3, the DNA is TGTGCCTGGAGCGTCGGCAGGTACGAGCAGTACTTC.

This chain joins TRBV30 and TRBJ2-5, with D perhaps TRBD1 (5 bases). The CDR3 length is 13 residues. Germline V gene data show CDR1 as GTSNPN and CDR2 as SVGIG (reference sequence). Trimming took 0 bases from V and 4 from J, leaving 9 bases between them. The CDR3 DNA is TGTGCCTGGAGTGTAACAGGTATAGAGACCCAGTACTTC. The encoded protein is CAWSVTGIETQYF.

This sequence joins TRBV2 and TRBJ2-2; no firm D call. Germline assignment: CDR1 SNHLY and CDR2 FYNNEI. Trimming cost V 3 bases and J 8 bases, with 10 bases left between them. The CDR3 consists of 13 residues. The CDR3 DNA reads TGTGCCAGCAGTGACCGACTGAGTGGGGAGCTGTTTTTT. It encodes CASSDRLSGELFF.

The V gene is TRBV5-1, the J gene TRBJ1-5; the match to TRBD1 covers 9 bases. Looked up from germline, CDR1 is SGHRS and CDR2 is YFSETQ. Trimming took 0 bases from V and 7 from J; bases not matched to a gene: 5. The length of the CDR3 is 15 residues. CDR3: CASSLGGQGGQPQHF. In DNA, the CDR3 is TGCGCCAGCAGCTTGGGGGGACAGGGAGGGCAGCCCCAGCATTTT. The complete variable domain, with remaining parts taken from reference TRBV5-1 and TRBJ1-5, reads KAGVTQTPRYLIKTRGQQVTLSCSPISGHRSVSWYQQTPGQGLQFLFEYFSETQRNKGNFPGRFSGRQFSNSRSEMNVSTLELGDSALYLCASSLGGQGGQPQHFGDGTRLSIL.

The chain links TRBV27 to TRBJ1-2; D possibly corresponds to TRBD1 (5 bases). The CDR3 is made up of 16 amino acids. Germline values: CDR1 MNHEY, CDR2 SMNVEV (reference sequence). V lost 1 base to trimming and J lost 2 bases, with 14 bases between them. CDR3: CASSLYVRGMNYGYTF. Written as DNA, the CDR3 is TGTGCCAGCAGTTTATATGTCCGGGGGATGAACTATGGCTACACCTTC.

This rearrangement joins TRBV6-5 to TRBJ1-5, with TRBD1 as a possible D gene (6 bases). Germline CDR1 MNHEY, CDR2 SVGAGI. V was cut by 6 bases and J by 3 bases, with 12 bases left in between. The CDR3 totals 14 residues. The CDR3 here is CASRSGTLNQPQHF. Written as DNA, the CDR3 is TGTGCCAGCAGATCCGGGACACTCAATCAGCCCCAGCATTTT.

This chain joins TRBV6-1 and TRBJ1-3; no firm D call. The CDR3 loop spans 14 amino acids. Looked up from germline, CDR1 is MNHNS and CDR2 is SASEGT. The V and J ends lost 4 bases and 0 bases respectively, with 7 bases between them. The CDR3 loop reads CASSAGSSGNTIYF. The CDR3 DNA reads TGTGCCAGCAGTGCAGGATCCTCTGGAAACACCATATATTTT.

This chain links TRBV19 with TRBJ1-2, with 10 bases lining up with TRBD1. V lost 7 bases to trimming and J lost 6 bases; unmatched junction nucleotides: 8. Germline V gene sequence: CDR1 LNHDA, CDR2 SQIVND (reference sequence). The CDR3 totals 14 residues. The CDR3 spells CASNPSDRGNGYTF. DNA for the CDR3: TGTGCCAGTAACCCGTCGGACAGGGGGAATGGCTACACCTTC.

The J gene is TRBJ1-2, the V gene TRBV4-1, with TRBD1 matching 7 bases. The length of the CDR3 is 15 residues. Germline V gives CDR1 MGHRA, CDR2 YSYEKL. V was clipped by 3 bases and J by 2 bases; unmatched bases: 6. This chain's CDR3 is CASSQNEGQNYGYTF. Here the CDR3 DNA reads TGCGCCAGCAGCCAGAACGAGGGACAGAACTATGGCTACACCTTC.

The chain joins TRBV19 to TRBJ1-5; 9 positions agree with TRBD1. Germline assignment: CDR1 LNHDA and CDR2 SQIVND (reference sequence). The CDR3 runs 18 residues. With V trimmed by 5 bases and J by 2 bases, 13 bases remained unmatched. CDR3 nucleotides: TGTGCCAGTAGTGAGCCGGGACAGGGACTCATTGGCAATCAGCCCCAGCATTTT. Residues: CASSEPGQGLIGNQPQHF. The whole variable domain, remainder taken from reference TRBV19 and TRBJ1-5, is DGGITQSPKYLFRKEGQNVTLSCEQNLNHDAMYWYRQDPGQGLRLIYYSQIVNDFQKGDIAEGYSVSREKKESFPLTVTSAQKNPTAFYLCASSEPGQGLIGNQPQHFGDGTRLSIL.

This clone was found a few times. J is TRBJ2-2 and V is TRBV6-6, with a tentative D call TRBD1 (5 bases). CDR3 size: 13 residues. Germline CDR1 and CDR2: MNHNY and SVGAGI (reference sequence). Deletions cut 11 bases from V and 7 bases from J, with 17 bases between. The CDR3 DNA sequence: TGTGCCGAAAAAGGGGCTTCCGGCGGGGAGCTGTTTTTT. Translating gives CAEKGASGGELFF.

The V gene is TRBV7-8, the J gene TRBJ2-7, with 11 bases fitting TRBD1. The trim removed 0 bases at V and 4 bases at J, leaving 5 bases unmatched. The CDR3 is made up of 16 amino acids. Germline CDR1 is SGHVS and CDR2 is FQNEAQ. The CDR3 loop reads CASSLAGGTGGYEQYF. The CDR3 coding sequence is TGTGCCAGCAGCTTAGCGGGGGGGACAGGGGGGTACGAGCAGTACTTC.

This chain connects TRBV18 to TRBJ2-7; TRBD1 is a possible D gene (7 bases). V shed 3 bases and J shed 5 bases, with 17 bases lying between them. Germline loops: CDR1 KGHSH, CDR2 LQKENI. CDR3 length: 15 amino acids. In nucleotides, the CDR3 is TGTGCCAGCTCACCCGTCAGGGGGGCGCGGGACGAGCAGTACTTC. Residues: CASSPVRGARDEQYF.

The genes are TRBV18 and TRBJ2-3, with D maybe TRBD2 (5 bases). CDR1 is KGHSH and CDR2 is LQKENI in the germline V gene. The CDR3 totals 15 residues. V was cut by 0 bases and J by 1 base, with 8 bases left in between. CDR3 nucleotide sequence: TGTGCCAGCTCACCACCGACCGGGGGCACAGATACGCAGTATTTT. Translating it yields CASSPPTGGTDTQYF.

J is TRBJ2-7 and V is TRBV10-2; TRBD2 aligns across 14 bases. The ends lost 6 bases at V and 0 bases at J; junction bases unmatched: 19. The CDR3 contains 21 residues. Germline V gene sequence: CDR1 WSHSY, CDR2 SAAADI. The CDR3 bases are TGCGCCAGCAGACCGACTGTTACGGGACTAGCGGGGGCACCCTTCTCCTACGAGCAGTACTTC. Translating gives CASRPTVTGLAGAPFSYEQYF.

About this clone itself: At one of its ends the junction is not consistent with the germline gene, which may arise from a read error. The V gene is TRBV2, the J gene TRBJ1-5, with TRBD1 matching 8 bases. The CDR3 has 14 residues. Germline CDR1 SNHLY, CDR2 FYNNEI. The CDR3 sequence: CASSLDRGRQPQNF. In DNA form, the CDR3 reads TGTGCCAGCAGCCTCGACAGGGGCCGGCAGCCCCAGAATTTT. Supplemented by reference TRBV2 and TRBJ1-5, the full variable domain reads EPEVTQTPSHQVTQMGQEVILRCVPISNHLYFYWYRQILGQKVEFLVSFYNNEISEKSEIFDDQFSVERPDGSNFTLKIRSTKLEDSAMYFCASSLDRGRQPQNFGDGTRLSIL.

This chain joins TRBV11-3 and TRBJ2-1; 9 nucleotides agree with TRBD1. Germline values: CDR1 SGHNT, CDR2 YENEEA. There are 16 residues in the CDR3. V was clipped by 5 bases and J by 6 bases; unmatched bases: 11. CDR3 nucleotides: TGTGCCAGCAGCGCCGGGACAGGGAGGGAGGGCAATGAGCAGTTCTTC. This codes for CASSAGTGREGNEQFF. Using reference TRBV11-3 and TRBJ2-1 for the parts outside the CDR3, the full variable domain is EAGVVQSPRYKIIEKKQPVAFWCNPISGHNTLYWYLQNLGQGPELLIRYENEEAVDDSQLPKDRFSAERLKGVDSTLKIQPAELGDSAVYLCASSAGTGREGNEQFFGPGTRLTVL.

The chain links TRBV9 to TRBJ1-6; 7 bases are shared with TRBD1. The CDR3 is 15 residues long. The junction had 10 bases not matched to a gene; V was cut back by 4 bases and J by 9 bases. CDR1 and CDR2 (germline): SGDLS, YYNGEE. CDR3 nucleotide sequence: TGTGCCAGCAGCAACCCGACAGGGAGAGGTTCACCCCTCCACTTT. Its protein is CASSNPTGRGSPLHF.

J is TRBJ2-3 and V is TRBV5-6, with 7 bases aligning to TRBD2. This CDR3 contains 17 residues. The junction had 16 bases not matched to a gene; V was cut back by 7 bases and J by 2 bases. Per the germline V gene, CDR1 is SGHDT and CDR2 is YYEEEE. Written as DNA, the CDR3 is TGTGCCAGCCGCAGCATAGGTAGCGGGCTTCCCACAGATACGCAGTATTTT. It is translated as CASRSIGSGLPTDTQYF. Together with reference TRBV5-6 and TRBJ2-3, the CDR3 gives the full variable domain: DAGVTQSPTHLIKTRGQQVTLRCSPKSGHDTVSWYQQALGQGPQFIFQYYEEEERQRGNFPDRFSGHQFPNYSSELNVNALLLGDSALYLCASRSIGSGLPTDTQYFGPGTRLTVL.

This chain uses TRBV9 with TRBJ2-7; the D gene is possibly TRBD1 (5 bases). The V gene lost 0 bases and the J gene lost 5 bases, with 9 bases spanning the gap. Germline V gives CDR1 SGDLS, CDR2 YYNGEE. This CDR3 is built from 13 residues. CDR3 coding DNA: TGTGCCAGCAGCGTAGGATTAGGGGACGAGCAGTACTTC. Its protein is CASSVGLGDEQYF.

This clone has only a few counts. J is TRBJ1-2 and V is TRBV27; maybe TRBD1 (5 bases). V dropped 2 bases and J dropped 8 bases, with 9 bases sitting between them. Germline V CDR1 and CDR2: MNHEY, SMNVEV (reference sequence). The length of the CDR3 is 12 residues. CDR3 amino acids: CASSLRGDGYTF. CDR3 DNA: TGTGCCAGCAGTTTACGGGGGGACGGCTACACCTTC.

The chain couples TRBV18 to TRBJ2-3, with D hard to call. V dropped 0 bases and J dropped 2 bases, with 9 bases sitting between them. The CDR3 runs 15 residues. Germline CDR1 and CDR2: KGHSH and LQKENI. The CDR3, as DNA: TGTGCCAGCTCACCACCGGTGGAGAACACAGATACGCAGTATTTT. Amino acids: CASSPPVENTDTQYF.